Below, 5 T cell receptor beta chains from the same sample are listed, as sequenced in a study of T cells in Graves' hyperthyroidism and ophthalmopathy. TCR beta CDR3 regions were amplified from RNA transcripts. First-round RT-PCR of the TCR CDR3 relied on the HTBI primer set. TCRdb re-analysed the multiplex PCR reads in MiXCR, keeping a single row per CDR3 protein. The sample yields more than 300,000 distinct CDR3 sequences, around 13% seen once. Sequenced: blood. Receptor source: a woman younger than 45 with Graves' ophthalmopathy.

As regards this clonotype: Given a much more abundant clone one base away, this may be a read error. V and J are TRBV18 and TRBJ1-5; D gene unclear. The CDR3 is 17 amino acids. Trimming stripped 2 bases from V and 0 bases from J, with 14 bases between. The V gene's germline CDR1 is KGHSH and CDR2 LQKENI. In DNA form, the CDR3 reads TGTGCCAGCTCACCAGCTGGCGGTCAGACTAGCAATCAGCCCCAGCATTTT. Protein: CASSPAGGQTSNQPQHF. Using reference TRBV18 and TRBJ1-5 for the parts outside the CDR3, the full variable domain is NAGVMQNPRHLVRRRGQEARLRCSPMKGHSHVYWYRQLPEEGLKFMVYLQKENIIDESGMPKERFSAEFPKEGPSILRIQQVVRGDSAAYFCASSPAGGQTSNQPQHFGDGTRLSIL.

The chain has TRBV20-1 and TRBJ1-1, with D uncertain. The CDR3 consists of 14 residues. The germline CDR1 and CDR2 sequences are DFQATT and SNEGSKA (reference sequence). V lost 0 bases to trimming and J lost 4 bases, with 12 bases between them. The DNA for the CDR3 is TGCAGTGCTAGAGATAATCTAGGTAGCACTGAAGCTTTCTTT. This codes for CSARDNLGSTEAFF.

This clonotype was counted at least ten times. V gene TRBV28 combines with J gene TRBJ2-3; D may correspond to TRBD1 or TRBD2 (6 bases each). From germline, CDR1 is MDHEN and CDR2 SYDVKM. The CDR3 length is 17 residues. Between the trimmed V and J ends, which lost 2 bases and 6 bases, there was a span of 21 bases. CDR3 residues: CASSLRFGGSSRDTQYF. CDR3 nucleotides: TGTGCCAGCAGTTTAAGGTTCGGGGGCTCATCTAGGGATACGCAGTATTTT.

This clonotype was found many times. The V and J genes are TRBV5-1 and TRBJ1-2; D is perhaps TRBD1 (6 bases). The CDR3 sequence is 14 residues long. The V end lost 4 bases, the J end lost 1 base, and 11 bases lay between the germline ends. CDR1 and CDR2 (germline): SGHRS, YFSETQ. This chain's CDR3 is CASSEGQVNYGYTF. In DNA, the CDR3 is TGCGCCAGCAGCGAGGGACAAGTTAACTATGGCTACACCTTC.

At least ten counts were recorded for this clonotype. Here the CDR3 reads CASRGWGSSYNEQFF. The DNA of the CDR3 is TGCGCCAGCCGTGGTTGGGGGTCTTCGTACAATGAGCAGTTCTTC. The chain links TRBV5-1 to TRBJ2-1; either TRBD1 or TRBD2 may supply D (5 bases each). Trimming removed 7 bases from V and 4 bases from J, with 18 bases in between. This CDR3 has 15 residues. CDR1 and CDR2 (germline): SGHRS, YFSETQ.